A selection of T cell receptor beta chains follows, all from one sample in a study of human T cells and chemical hapten exposure. TCRdb re-derived calls from the RACE reads in MiXCR, one entry per CDR3 protein. This table holds under 400,000 distinct CDR3 sequences, 5% to 6.5% found once. Here the sequenced sample was whole blood, taken in connection with sensitization to the hapten diphenylcyclopropenone (DPC). The receptor source for this set is a woman between 50 and 59 years old with alopecia areata. Some clones in this sample may be carry-over from other donors' samples. Each CDR3 is given without its conserved first and last residue.

ASRTTGFEAF	TRBV12-3/TRBV12-4	TRBJ1-1
SVEGAAGGIRNYGYT	TRBV29-1	TRBJ1-2
ATSDLGPAGYEQF	TRBV24-1	TRBJ2-1
ASSSWGGVDNEQF	TRBV9	TRBJ2-1
ASSLSVYNEQF	TRBV28	TRBJ2-1
ASSASGMYEQY	TRBV9	TRBJ2-7
SALAAASNSPLH	TRBV20-1	TRBJ1-6
SVDGLAGVGEQY	TRBV29-1	TRBJ2-7
ASRSRSNTEAF	TRBV2	TRBJ1-1
ASRSGTRYNEQF	TRBV6-6	TRBJ2-1
ASSEVGGEQY	TRBV6-1	TRBJ2-7
ATSDLGPSGETDTQY	TRBV24-1	TRBJ2-3
ASSAWRGGLSTDTQY	TRBV5-6	TRBJ2-3
ASEDRLATNEKLF	TRBV7-2	TRBJ1-4
AISTGTGELF	TRBV10-3	TRBJ2-2
ASSHYAASGRTDTQY	TRBV3-1	TRBJ2-3
ASRSGILYGYT	TRBV13	TRBJ1-2
ASSLGGRLDEQF	TRBV11-2	TRBJ2-1
ASSLGSVPYEQY	TRBV5-4	TRBJ2-7
SVPQGANSYNEQF	TRBV29-1	TRBJ2-1
ASSLASITSTDTQY	TRBV7-9	TRBJ2-3
AISRGDQPQH	TRBV10-3	TRBJ1-5
ASSPGLALHEQF	TRBV7-6	TRBJ2-1
SVERGFGTDTQY	TRBV29-1	TRBJ2-3
ASSAGLAGNNEQF	TRBV7-2	TRBJ2-1
AARGLDIQY	TRBV6-6	TRBJ2-4
ASSPHPGAGGEQF	TRBV3-1	TRBJ2-1
ASSFWGAKHSPLH	TRBV28	TRBJ1-6
ASSYRDRAKETQY	TRBV6-5	TRBJ2-5
ASSLRAAGGLKGPQH	TRBV12-3/TRBV12-4	TRBJ1-5
ASSELSSGIDSYNEQF	TRBV10-2	TRBJ2-1
ASSLGPLEQY	TRBV12-3/TRBV12-4	TRBJ2-7
ASLAFSNQPQH	TRBV6-1	TRBJ1-5
ASRLTGSLEQY	TRBV2	TRBJ2-7
AWSVRVRATYEQY	TRBV30	TRBJ2-7
ASSYSPAGRETQY	TRBV6-5	TRBJ2-5
ASLTGEGDTQY	TRBV12-3/TRBV12-4	TRBJ2-3
ASSPGMDEQF	TRBV12-3/TRBV12-4	TRBJ2-1
ASSVDLAGVDPDTQY	TRBV28	TRBJ2-3
ASSLSWGEHSNQPQH	TRBV7-9	TRBJ1-5